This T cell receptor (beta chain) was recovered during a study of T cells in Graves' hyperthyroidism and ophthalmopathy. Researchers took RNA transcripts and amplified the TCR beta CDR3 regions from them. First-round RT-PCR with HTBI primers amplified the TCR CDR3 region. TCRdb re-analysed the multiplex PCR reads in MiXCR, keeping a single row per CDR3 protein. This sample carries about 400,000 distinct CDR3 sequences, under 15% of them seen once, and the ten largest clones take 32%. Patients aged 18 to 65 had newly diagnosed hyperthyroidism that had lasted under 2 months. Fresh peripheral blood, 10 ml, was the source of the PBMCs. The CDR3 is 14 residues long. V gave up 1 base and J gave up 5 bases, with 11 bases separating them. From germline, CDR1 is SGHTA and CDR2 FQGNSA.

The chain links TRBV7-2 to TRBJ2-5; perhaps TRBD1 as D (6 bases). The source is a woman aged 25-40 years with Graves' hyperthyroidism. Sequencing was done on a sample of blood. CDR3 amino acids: CASSLGIQGETQYF. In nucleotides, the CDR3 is TGTGCCAGCAGCTTAGGTATCCAGGGGGAGACCCAGTACTTC.